Given below is one T cell receptor (beta chain) in context. The sample belongs to a study of blood T cell repertoires in COVID-19. Produced via immunoSEQ multiplex PCR; TCRdb's table is partial and in-frame only. There are some 31,000 clones in the sample; 85% occur only once, and about 14% lies in the top ten. Germline lookup yields CDR1 KGHDR and CDR2 SFDVKD. Losses at the gene ends were 1 base for V and 5 bases for J; bases not matched to a gene: 6. This CDR3 region has 16 residues. The specimen sequenced was peripheral blood. V usage is TRBV24-1 and J usage is TRBJ2-1, with TRBD2 identical over 8 bases. The TCR originated in a human donor with acute or convalescent COVID-19. The donor label of this sample is uncertain. Here the CDR3 DNA reads TGTGCCACCAGTGATTTTCAGACTAGCGAACACAATGAGCAGTTCTTC. It encodes CATSDFQTSEHNEQFF.